The 17 T cell receptor beta chains below were found in one sample sequenced in a study of human T cells and chemical hapten exposure. Stated time point: pre-sensitization, week 0. Documented treatment: therapeutic diphenylcyclopropenone sensitization with weekly scalp DPC. TCRdb processed the RACE reads anew with MiXCR; each CDR3 protein has one entry. Counted here are 85,000 to 120,000 distinct CDR3 sequences, approximately 12% occurring once; the ten biggest clones make up more than 1.5%. The input for sequencing was whole blood, taken in connection with sensitization to the hapten diphenylcyclopropenone (DPC). These receptors were collected from a woman aged 45-60 years with alopecia areata. Some clones in this sample may be carry-over from other donors' samples.

The rearrangement links TRBV5-4 to TRBJ1-2; no reliable D call. This CDR3 is 13 amino acids long. V lost 1 base to trimming and J lost 6 bases, with 10 bases between them. The germline V gene encodes CDR1 SGHNT and CDR2 YYREEE (reference sequence). CDR3 residues: CASSLNWGNGYTF. In DNA form, the CDR3 reads TGTGCCAGCAGCTTGAATTGGGGAAATGGCTACACCTTC.

This clonotype was found a few times. V is TRBV20-1 and J is TRBJ2-6; D is possibly TRBD1 (6 bases). Trimming took off 6 bases at V and 1 base at J, with 10 bases between the two ends. This CDR3 spans 14 amino acids. The V gene's germline CDR1 is DFQATT and CDR2 SNEGSKA (reference sequence). Here the CDR3 reads CSALRGSGANVLTF. The CDR3 DNA reads as TGCAGTGCCTTAAGGGGGTCTGGGGCCAACGTCCTGACTTTC.

The J gene is TRBJ2-1, the V gene TRBV12-3 or TRBV12-4; D uncertain. The CDR3 contains 13 residues. V was trimmed by 6 bases and J by 4 bases, leaving 10 bases between them. The CDR3 DNA follows: TGTGCCAGCAGCCCCCGTAGGTACAATGAGCAGTTCTTC. This codes for CASSPRRYNEQFF.

The chain combines TRBV4-2 with TRBJ2-4, with a weak D call TRBD1 (5 bases). Trimming stripped 0 bases from V and 0 bases from J, with 12 bases between. The germline gives CDR1 LGHNA, CDR2 YNFKEQ. The CDR3 sequence is 17 residues long. CDR3 DNA sequence: TGTGCCAGCAGCCAAGATAACACAGGAATAGCCAAAAACATTCAGTACTTC. Amino acid sequence: CASSQDNTGIAKNIQYF.

CDR3 sequence (DNA): TGCGCCAGCAGCCAAGGTGGACAGGGCAATCAGCCCCAGCATTTT. Amino acid sequence: CASSQGGQGNQPQHF. The gene calls are TRBV4-3 and TRBJ1-5; 7 nucleotides line up with TRBD1. Germline V gene sequence: CDR1 LGHNA, CDR2 YSLEER. J was trimmed by 2 bases and V by 1 base; bases with no gene match: 2. This CDR3 region has 15 residues.

This clonotype was found a few times. The chain joins TRBV27 to TRBJ1-6; possible D gene TRBD1, 5 bases. V lost 8 bases and J lost 9, with 17 bases in between. CDR3 size: 14 residues. In germline, CDR1 is MNHEY, CDR2 SMNVEV (reference sequence). CDR3 sequence reads: CASSPGRVSSPLHF. CDR3 nucleotide sequence: TGTGCCAGCTCCCCGGGCAGGGTCTCTTCACCCCTCCACTTT.

The V gene is TRBV28, the J gene TRBJ1-1; D remains unclear. The CDR3 spans 12 residues. The germline V gene has CDR1 MDHEN and CDR2 SYDVKM. V was shortened by 5 bases and J by 4 bases, with 8 bases between the two germline ends. CDR3 protein: CASSPRPTEAFF. CDR3 coding DNA: TGTGCCAGCAGTCCAAGACCCACTGAAGCTTTCTTT.

In its sample, this clonotype was seen many times. The chain couples TRBV6-6 to TRBJ1-2; perhaps TRBD1 as D (6 bases). V was clipped by 6 bases and J by 0 bases, with 14 bases between them. The germline CDR1 and CDR2 sequences are MNHNY and SVGAGI (reference sequence). The CDR3 has 15 residues. For the CDR3, the DNA is TGTGCCAGCAGAAACGGGGGCGGCCCTAACTATGGCTACACCTTC. Translated, it gives CASRNGGGPNYGYTF.

At least ten counts were recorded for this clonotype. The chain is built from TRBV27 and TRBJ2-3; D uncertain. Trimming took 7 bases from V and 0 from J, leaving 8 bases between them. Germline values: CDR1 MNHEY, CDR2 SMNVEV (reference sequence). The CDR3 extends over 13 amino acids. The CDR3 spells CASKKRSTDTQYF. DNA of the CDR3: TGTGCCAGCAAAAAGAGAAGCACAGATACGCAGTATTTT.

This chain connects TRBV5-1 to TRBJ2-7; D is unclear. Trimming took off 0 bases at V and 1 base at J, with 14 bases between the two ends. Germline CDR1 and CDR2: SGHRS and YFSETQ. This CDR3 has 16 residues. The CDR3 is CASSLESTLLSYEQYF. In DNA, the CDR3 is TGCGCCAGCAGCTTGGAGTCCACACTACTATCCTACGAGCAGTACTTC.

This clonotype was found many times. V is TRBV7-2 and J is TRBJ1-1, with D hard to call. The V and J ends lost 2 bases and 1 base respectively, with 5 bases between them. CDR1 is SGHTA and CDR2 is FQGNSA in the germline V gene. The CDR3 is made up of 13 amino acids. CDR3 in amino acids: CASSLHQNTEAFF. CDR3 coding DNA: TGTGCCAGCAGCTTACATCAGAACACTGAAGCTTTCTTT.

The chain employs TRBV29-1 and TRBJ1-4; D may be TRBD1 (6 bases). Germline V gene data show CDR1 as SQVTM and CDR2 as ANQGSEA. Trimming removed 3 bases at V and 9 bases at J, with 14 bases between. This CDR3 spans 13 amino acids. The CDR3 sequence is CSVDSGQTQKLFF. DNA of the CDR3: TGCAGCGTTGATTCAGGACAGACCCAAAAACTGTTTTTT.

This rearrangement joins TRBV6-2 or TRBV6-3 to TRBJ2-1; 7 bases agree with TRBD1. V shed 2 bases, J shed 3 bases, and the junction held 10 bases outside the gene matches. The CDR3 runs to 17 residues. Germline loops: CDR1 MNHEY, CDR2 SVGEGT. CDR3 coding DNA: TGTGCCAGCAGTTACGGGGGAAACAGGGGAGTCTACAATGAGCAGTTCTTC. This gives the protein CASSYGGNRGVYNEQFF.

The V and J genes are TRBV5-6 and TRBJ1-2; D is undetermined. Trimming took off 1 base at V and 0 bases at J, with 4 bases between the two ends. This CDR3 comprises 13 residues. CDR1 is SGHDT, CDR2 YYEEEE, per germline. CDR3 amino acids: CASSLRSNYGYTF. CDR3 DNA: TGTGCCAGCAGCTTGAGGTCTAACTATGGCTACACCTTC.

This clonotype was picked up a small number of times. The V and J genes are TRBV20-1 and TRBJ2-4; D is unresolved. CDR1 is DFQATT, CDR2 SNEGSKA, per germline (reference sequence). V lost 3 bases and J 0 bases, leaving 9 bases between the germline ends. The CDR3 consists of 14 residues. Here the CDR3 reads CSASINRAKNIQYF. Written as DNA, the CDR3 is TGCAGTGCTAGTATCAACCGAGCCAAAAACATTCAGTACTTC.

V usage is TRBV24-1 and J usage is TRBJ2-3; 11 bases are shared with TRBD2. The CDR3 totals 15 residues. Germline V gene lookup returns CDR1 KGHDR and CDR2 SFDVKD. V was clipped by 7 bases and J by 4 bases; unmatched bases: 6. CDR3 sequence: CATSPRLAGSDTQYF. As DNA, the CDR3 is TGTGCCACCAGCCCGCGACTAGCGGGGTCAGATACGCAGTATTTT.

A few counts support this clonotype. The rearrangement joins TRBV28 to TRBJ1-1; D is unclear. This CDR3 comprises 12 residues. Trimming removed 2 bases from V and 4 bases from J, with 5 bases in between. CDR1 is MDHEN and CDR2 is SYDVKM in the germline V gene. Here the CDR3 DNA reads TGTGCCAGCAGTTTACTAGGCACTGAAGCTTTCTTT. Translating it yields CASSLLGTEAFF.